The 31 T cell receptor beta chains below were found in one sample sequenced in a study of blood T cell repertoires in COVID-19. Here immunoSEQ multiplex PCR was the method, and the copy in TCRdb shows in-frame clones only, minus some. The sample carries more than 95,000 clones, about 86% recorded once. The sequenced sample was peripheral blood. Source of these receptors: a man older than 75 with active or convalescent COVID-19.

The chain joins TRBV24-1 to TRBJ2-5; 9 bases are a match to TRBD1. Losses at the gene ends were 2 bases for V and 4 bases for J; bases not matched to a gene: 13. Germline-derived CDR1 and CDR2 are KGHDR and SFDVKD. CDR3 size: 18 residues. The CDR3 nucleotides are TGTGCCACCAGTGATTCGGCAACAGGGGGCGTTGATGGAGAGACCCAGTACTTC. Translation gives CATSDSATGGVDGETQYF.

The DNA of the CDR3 is TGCGCCAGCAGCTTCACAGGAGTCCAAGAGACCCAGTACTTC. It is translated as CASSFTGVQETQYF. This rearrangement joins TRBV5-1 to TRBJ2-5; the D gene is possibly TRBD1 (5 bases). CDR1 is SGHRS and CDR2 is YFSETQ in the germline V gene. The CDR3 runs to 14 residues. V shed 2 bases and J shed 1 base, with 9 bases lying between them.

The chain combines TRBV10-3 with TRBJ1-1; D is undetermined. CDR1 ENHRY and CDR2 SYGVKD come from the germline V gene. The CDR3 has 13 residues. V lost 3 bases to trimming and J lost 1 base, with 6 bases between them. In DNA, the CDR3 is TGTGCCATCAGTGAAACAGAGAACACTGAAGCTTTCTTT. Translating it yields CAISETENTEAFF.

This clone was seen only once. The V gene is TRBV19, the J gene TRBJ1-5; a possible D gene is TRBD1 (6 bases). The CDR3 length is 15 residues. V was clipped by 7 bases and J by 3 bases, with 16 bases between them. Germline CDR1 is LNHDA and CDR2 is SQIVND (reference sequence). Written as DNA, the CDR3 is TGTGCCAGTATTCGGTCCGCAGGGGACAATCAGCCCCAGCATTTT. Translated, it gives CASIRSAGDNQPQHF.

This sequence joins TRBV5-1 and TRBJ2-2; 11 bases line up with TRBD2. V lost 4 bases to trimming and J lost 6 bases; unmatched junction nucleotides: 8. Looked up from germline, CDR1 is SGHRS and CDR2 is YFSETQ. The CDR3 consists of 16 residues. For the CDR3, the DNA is TGCGCCAGCAGCGCCGTCGGTAGCGGGGGGGCCGGGGAGCTGTTTTTT. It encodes CASSAVGSGGAGELFF.

In nucleotides, the CDR3 is TGTGCCAGCAGCTTAGCGAGGACCTACGAGCAGTACTTC. Protein product: CASSLARTYEQYF. The chain employs TRBV7-2 and TRBJ2-7; the D is unclear. The germline V gene encodes CDR1 SGHTA and CDR2 FQGNSA. Trimming removed 0 bases at V and 2 bases at J, with 5 bases between. The CDR3 contains 13 residues.

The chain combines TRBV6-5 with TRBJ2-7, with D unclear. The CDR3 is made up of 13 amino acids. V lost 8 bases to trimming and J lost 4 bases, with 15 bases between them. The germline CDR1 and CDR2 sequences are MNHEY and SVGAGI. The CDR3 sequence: CASLSEAPYEQYF. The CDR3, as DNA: TGTGCCAGCCTGAGCGAGGCCCCTTACGAGCAGTACTTC.

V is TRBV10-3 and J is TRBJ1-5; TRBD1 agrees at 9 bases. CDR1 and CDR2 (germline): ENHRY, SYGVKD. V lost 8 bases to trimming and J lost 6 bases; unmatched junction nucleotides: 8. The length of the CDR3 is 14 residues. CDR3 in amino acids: CAIGRDREIQPQHF. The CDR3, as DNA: TGTGCCATCGGCCGGGACAGGGAAATTCAGCCCCAGCATTTT.

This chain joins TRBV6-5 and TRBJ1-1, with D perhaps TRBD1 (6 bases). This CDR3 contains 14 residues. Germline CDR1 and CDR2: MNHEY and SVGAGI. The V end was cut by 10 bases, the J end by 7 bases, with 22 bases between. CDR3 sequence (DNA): TGTGCCACCAAAAAAGGGACAAGCCCTCTTGAAGCTTTCTTT. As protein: CATKKGTSPLEAFF.

The CDR3 sequence: CASSLAENQPQHF. The CDR3 DNA reads TGTGCCAGCAGCTTAGCGGAGAATCAGCCCCAGCATTTT. This rearrangement joins TRBV11-1 to TRBJ1-5; D is unresolved. Germline V CDR1 and CDR2: SGHAT, FQDESV (reference sequence). There are 13 residues in the CDR3. V was cut by 0 bases and J by 4 bases, with 4 bases left in between.

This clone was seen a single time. The CDR3 nucleotides read TGTGCCAGCAGCCTAAGACAGGGTTCCGGTGAGCAGTTCTTC. Its protein is CASSLRQGSGEQFF. The chain is built from TRBV7-2 and TRBJ2-1, with 7 bases aligning to TRBD1. In germline, CDR1 is SGHTA, CDR2 FQGNSA. The V and J ends lost 5 bases and 9 bases, in that order; junction bases with no gene match: 10. The CDR3 is 14 residues long.

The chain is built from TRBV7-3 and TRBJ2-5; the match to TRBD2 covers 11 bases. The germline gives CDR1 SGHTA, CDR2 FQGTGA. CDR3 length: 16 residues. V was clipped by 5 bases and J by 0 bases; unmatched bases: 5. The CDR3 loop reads CASSGSSGRYQETQYF. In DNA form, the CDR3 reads TGTGCCAGCAGCGGTTCTAGCGGGAGGTACCAAGAGACCCAGTACTTC.

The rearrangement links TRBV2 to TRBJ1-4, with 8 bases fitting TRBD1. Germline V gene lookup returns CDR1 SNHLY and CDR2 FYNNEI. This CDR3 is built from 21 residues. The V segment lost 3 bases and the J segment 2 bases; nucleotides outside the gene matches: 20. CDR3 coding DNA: TGTGCCAGCAGTGATCTAGGGAGCTCGACAGGGGAATGGGGGACTAATGAAAAACTGTTTTTT. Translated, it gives CASSDLGSSTGEWGTNEKLFF.

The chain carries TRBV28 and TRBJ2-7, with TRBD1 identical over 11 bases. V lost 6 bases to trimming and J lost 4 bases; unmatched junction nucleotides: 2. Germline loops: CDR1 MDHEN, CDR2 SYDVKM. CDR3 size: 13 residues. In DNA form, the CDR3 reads TGTGCCAGCAGGAGGGACAGGGGGTACGAGCAGTACTTC. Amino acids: CASRRDRGYEQYF.

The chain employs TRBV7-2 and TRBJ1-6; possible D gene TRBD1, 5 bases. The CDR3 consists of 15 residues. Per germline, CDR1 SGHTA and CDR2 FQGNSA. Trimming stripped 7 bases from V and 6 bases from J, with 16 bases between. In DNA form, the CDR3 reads TGTGCCAGCAAGGATTGGCAGGGCGCTAATTCACCCCTCCACTTT. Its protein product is CASKDWQGANSPLHF. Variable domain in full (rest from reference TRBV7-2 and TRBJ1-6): GAGVSQSPSNKVTEKGKDVELRCDPISGHTALYWYRQSLGQGLEFLIYFQGNSAPDKSGLPSDRFSAERTGGSVSTLTIQRTQQEDSAVYLCASKDWQGANSPLHFGNGTRLTVT.

The CDR3 nucleotides are TGTGCCAGCACAGGGTGGAATTCACCCCTCCACTTT. It yields the protein CASTGWNSPLHF. This chain uses TRBV6-5 with TRBJ1-6; D possibly corresponds to TRBD1 (5 bases). The V gene's germline CDR1 is MNHEY and CDR2 SVGAGI. V was shortened by 7 bases and J by 7 bases, with 8 bases between the two germline ends. The CDR3 consists of 12 residues.

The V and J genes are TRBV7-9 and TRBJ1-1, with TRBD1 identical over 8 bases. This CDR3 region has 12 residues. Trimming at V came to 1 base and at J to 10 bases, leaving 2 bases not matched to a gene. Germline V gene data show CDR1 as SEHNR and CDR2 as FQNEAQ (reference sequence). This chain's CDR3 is CASSLETGAAFF. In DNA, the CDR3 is TGTGCCAGCAGCTTAGAGACAGGGGCAGCTTTCTTT.

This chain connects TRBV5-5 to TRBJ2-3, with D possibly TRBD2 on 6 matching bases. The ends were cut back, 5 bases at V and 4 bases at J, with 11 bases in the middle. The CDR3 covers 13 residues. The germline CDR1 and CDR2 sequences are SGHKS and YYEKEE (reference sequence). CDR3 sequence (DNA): TGTGCCAGCAGACCTGTAGCGGCAGATACGCAGTATTTT. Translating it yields CASRPVAADTQYF.

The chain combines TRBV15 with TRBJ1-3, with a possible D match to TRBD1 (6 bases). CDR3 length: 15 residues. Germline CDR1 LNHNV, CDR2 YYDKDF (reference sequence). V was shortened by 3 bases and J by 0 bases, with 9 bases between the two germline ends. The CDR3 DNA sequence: TGTGCCACCAGCAGGGTAGGGGGCTCTGGAAACACCATATATTTT. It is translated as CATSRVGGSGNTIYF.

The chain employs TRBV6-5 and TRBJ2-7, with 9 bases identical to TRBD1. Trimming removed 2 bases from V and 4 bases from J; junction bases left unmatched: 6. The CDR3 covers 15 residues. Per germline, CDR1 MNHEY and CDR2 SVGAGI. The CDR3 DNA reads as TGTGCCAGCAGTTACCCCCGGACAGGGGCGTACGAGCAGTACTTC. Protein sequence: CASSYPRTGAYEQYF.

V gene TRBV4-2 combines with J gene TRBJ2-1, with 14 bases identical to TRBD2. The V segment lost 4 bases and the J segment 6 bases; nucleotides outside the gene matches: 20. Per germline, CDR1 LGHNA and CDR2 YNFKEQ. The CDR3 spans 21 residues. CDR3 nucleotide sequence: TGTGCCAGCAGCCCCCACCAATCGACTAGCGGGGGGGACCGGGGTGGCAATGAGCAGTTCTTC. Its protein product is CASSPHQSTSGGDRGGNEQFF.

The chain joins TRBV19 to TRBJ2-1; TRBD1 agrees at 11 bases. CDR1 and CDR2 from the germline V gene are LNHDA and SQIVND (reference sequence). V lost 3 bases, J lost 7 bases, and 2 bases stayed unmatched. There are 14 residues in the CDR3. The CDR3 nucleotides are TGTGCCAGTAGTATGGGGACAGGGGGGAATGAGCAGTTCTTC. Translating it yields CASSMGTGGNEQFF.

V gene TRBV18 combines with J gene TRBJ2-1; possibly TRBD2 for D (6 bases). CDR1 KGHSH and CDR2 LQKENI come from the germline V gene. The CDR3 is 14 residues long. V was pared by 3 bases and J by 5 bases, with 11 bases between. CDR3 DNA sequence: TGTGCCAGCTCACCCGGGACTGAACACAATGAGCAGTTCTTC. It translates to CASSPGTEHNEQFF.

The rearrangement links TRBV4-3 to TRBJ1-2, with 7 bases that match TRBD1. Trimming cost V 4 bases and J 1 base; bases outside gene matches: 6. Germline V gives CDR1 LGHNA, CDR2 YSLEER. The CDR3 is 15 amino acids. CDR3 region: CASSPGTALNYGYTF. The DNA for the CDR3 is TGCGCCAGCAGCCCGGGGACAGCCCTTAACTATGGCTACACCTTC.

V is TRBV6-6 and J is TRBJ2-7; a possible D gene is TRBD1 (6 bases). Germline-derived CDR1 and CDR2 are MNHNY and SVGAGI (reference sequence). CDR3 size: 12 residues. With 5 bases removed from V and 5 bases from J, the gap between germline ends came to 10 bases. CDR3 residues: CASSVQGNEQYF. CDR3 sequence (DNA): TGTGCCAGCAGTGTACAGGGTAACGAGCAGTACTTC.

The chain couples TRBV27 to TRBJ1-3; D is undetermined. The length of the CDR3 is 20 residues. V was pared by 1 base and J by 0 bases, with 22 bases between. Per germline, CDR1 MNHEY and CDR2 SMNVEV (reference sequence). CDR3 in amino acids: CASSLFPSAGLSSSGNTIYF. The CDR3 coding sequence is TGTGCCAGCAGTTTATTCCCATCCGCGGGTCTCAGCAGCTCTGGAAACACCATATATTTT.

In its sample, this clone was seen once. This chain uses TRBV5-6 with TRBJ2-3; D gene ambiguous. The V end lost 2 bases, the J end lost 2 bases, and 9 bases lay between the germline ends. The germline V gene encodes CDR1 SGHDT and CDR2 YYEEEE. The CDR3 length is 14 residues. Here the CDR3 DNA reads TGTGCCAGCAGCTTAACTGCCTCCACAGATACGCAGTATTTT. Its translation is CASSLTASTDTQYF.

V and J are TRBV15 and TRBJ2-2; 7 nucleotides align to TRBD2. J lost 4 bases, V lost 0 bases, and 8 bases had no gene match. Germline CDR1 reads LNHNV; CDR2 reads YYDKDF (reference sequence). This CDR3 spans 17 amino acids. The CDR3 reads CATSRDRVGLSTGELFF. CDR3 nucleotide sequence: TGTGCCACCAGCAGAGATCGGGTGGGACTAAGCACCGGGGAGCTGTTTTTT.

DNA for the CDR3: TGCGCCAGCAGTTTAGGACGGGGGAACACTGAAGCTTTCTTT. Translating it yields CASSLGRGNTEAFF. The rearrangement joins TRBV5-1 to TRBJ1-1; D is undetermined. CDR1 and CDR2 from the germline V gene are SGHRS and YFSETQ. The CDR3 sequence is 14 residues long. V shed 5 bases and J shed 1 base, with 12 bases lying between them.

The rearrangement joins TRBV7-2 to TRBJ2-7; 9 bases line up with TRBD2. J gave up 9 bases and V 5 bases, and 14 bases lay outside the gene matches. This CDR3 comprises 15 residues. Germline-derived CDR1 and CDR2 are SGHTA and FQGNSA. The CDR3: CASSPGSSGGLRQYF. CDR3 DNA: TGTGCCAGCAGCCCCGGAAGTAGCGGGGGTTTGAGGCAGTACTTC.

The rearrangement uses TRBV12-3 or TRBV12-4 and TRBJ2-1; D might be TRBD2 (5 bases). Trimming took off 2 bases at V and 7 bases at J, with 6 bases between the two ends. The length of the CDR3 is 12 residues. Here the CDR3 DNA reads TGTGCCAGCAGTTTACGGGAAAATGAGCAGTTCTTC. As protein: CASSLRENEQFF.